This T cell receptor beta chain was recorded in a study of cytotoxic CD8 clonotypes in ibrutinib-treated CLL. On the study more broadly: Once treatment had gone on for a median of around eleven months, range 6 to 36, response samples were drawn.

The source of roughly 2.1 micrograms of genomic DNA for TCR beta libraries was cryopreserved PBMCs. The method was immunoSEQ multiplex PCR; TCRdb's version includes in-frame clones alone and lacks a portion of them. The table lists around 300,000 clones, about 80% of them singletons. Germline CDR1 LNHDA, CDR2 SQIVND (reference sequence). V shed 3 bases and J shed 7 bases, with 5 bases lying between them. CDR3 length: 11 residues. The sample in question was PBMCs, obtained before ibrutinib treatment. The receptor comes from a human donor with chronic lymphocytic leukemia. J is TRBJ2-3 and V is TRBV19; D is ambiguous. DNA for the CDR3: TGTGCCAGTAGTATCAGCTATACGCAGTATTTT. Protein: CASSISYTQYF.